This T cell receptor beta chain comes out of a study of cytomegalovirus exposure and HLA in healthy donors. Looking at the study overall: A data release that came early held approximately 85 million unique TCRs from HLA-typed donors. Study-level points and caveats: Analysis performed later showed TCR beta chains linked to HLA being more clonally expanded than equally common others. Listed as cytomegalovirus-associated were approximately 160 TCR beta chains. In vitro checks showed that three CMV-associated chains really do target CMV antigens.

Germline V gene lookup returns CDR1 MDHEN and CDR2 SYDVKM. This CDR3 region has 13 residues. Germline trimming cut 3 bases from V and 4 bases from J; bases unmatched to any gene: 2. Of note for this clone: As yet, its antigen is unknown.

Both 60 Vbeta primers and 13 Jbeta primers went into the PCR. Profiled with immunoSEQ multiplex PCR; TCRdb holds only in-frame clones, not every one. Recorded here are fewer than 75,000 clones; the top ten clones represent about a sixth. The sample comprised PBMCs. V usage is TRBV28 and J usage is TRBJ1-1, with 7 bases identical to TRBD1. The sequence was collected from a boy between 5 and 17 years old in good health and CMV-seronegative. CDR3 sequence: CASSFGTVTEAFF. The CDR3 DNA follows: TGTGCCAGCAGTTTTGGGACAGTCACTGAAGCTTTCTTT.